This T cell receptor beta chain was captured in a study of cytomegalovirus exposure and HLA in healthy donors. Study outcomes and limitations: From TCR beta sequences, most subjects' HLA-A and HLA-B alleles were reportedly predicted accurately. Further analysis was carried out later, and it showed several of the most significant clusters appearing linked to common viral pathogens.

With respect to this clone: Antigen: not known.

The germline V gene has CDR1 SGHNT and CDR2 YYREEE (reference sequence). The V gene lost 0 bases and the J gene lost 5 bases, with 11 bases spanning the gap. The CDR3 is made up of 15 amino acids. These donors, healthy bone marrow donors, were studied. A multiplex PCR was run with 60 Vbeta primers and 13 Jbeta primers. In the original analysis: An analysis that came later counted 80 million or so unique TCR beta chains, 10 million to 12 million shared. Assay: immunoSEQ multiplex PCR; the TCRdb copy retains only in-frame clones and omits some. That table is the source of V, J and clone size, and D and trimming were worked out from the DNA. The sample shows about 130,000 clones, around 75% of them seen only once.

The sample taken for sequencing was PBMCs. The TCR comes from a man younger than 45 in good health and CMV-seronegative. The J gene is TRBJ1-4, the V gene TRBV5-4; a weak D match, TRBD1 (6 bases). CDR3 amino acids: CASSLAGAGNEKLFF. DNA for the CDR3: TGTGCCAGCAGCTTGGCAGGGGCAGGGAATGAAAAACTGTTTTTT.